Presented here are 28 T cell receptor beta chains from one specimen sequenced in a study of tumor-infiltrating lymphocytes in primary liver carcinoma. Using a constant-region primer together with ProtoScript II reverse transcriptase, TCR beta cDNA was made from about 500 ng of total RNA. Sequencing libraries for TCR beta derived from three nested multiplex PCR rounds that used slightly modified ARM-PCR. The first two PCR rounds, around 11 cycles each, used TRBV1-TRBV30 forward primers and a C-beta reverse primer. MiXCR, applied by TCRdb to the multiplex PCR reads, yields one record per CDR3 protein. The table includes about 64,000 distinct CDR3 sequences, 71% detected once. RNA and DNA were co-extracted from 20-30 mg of unsorted bulk tissue. The source material was liver tumor tissue from sampling region 4. This sample's subset: tumor region T4, right-lateral pole. These receptor sequences come from a man aged 35 to 55 with primary liver carcinoma and hepatitis B virus infection.

As for this clonotype: One junction end disagrees with the germline gene, perhaps due to a read error. The V call is TRBV29-1, the J call TRBJ2-1; D is perhaps TRBD1 (5 bases). The CDR3 sequence is 10 residues long. The germline CDR1 and CDR2 sequences are SQVTM and ANQGSEA. The CDR3 is CSVLDSEQIF. The CDR3 DNA follows: TGCAGCGTTCTTGACAGTGAGCAGATCTTC.

Details on this clonotype: A read error may explain this, as a much larger clone is one base away. V gene TRBV7-9 combines with J gene TRBJ1-1, with D possibly being TRBD1 (5 bases). V lost 8 bases and J lost 11, with 21 bases in between. This CDR3 has 13 residues. The germline gives CDR1 SEHNR, CDR2 FQNEAQ (reference sequence). CDR3 coding DNA: TGTGCCAGCTGCCTCTGGGTCGGGGGGAAGGCTTTCTTT. This encodes CASCLWVGGKAFF. The full variable domain, in which reference TRBV7-9 and TRBJ1-1 provide the parts outside the CDR3, is DTGVSQNPRHKITKRGQNVTFRCDPISEHNRLYWYRQTLGQGPEFLTYFQNEAQLEKSRLLSDRFSAERPKGSFSTLEIQRTEQGDSAMYLCASCLWVGGKAFFGQGTRLTVV.

This clonotype qualifies as medium-sized (0.01 to 0.1%). The V and J genes are TRBV5-4 and TRBJ2-1; D is uncertain. Between the trimmed V and J ends, which lost 4 bases and 4 bases, there was a span of 9 bases. CDR3 size: 13 residues. From germline, CDR1 is SGHNT and CDR2 YYREEE (reference sequence). CDR3 loop: CASSPDGYNEQFF. CDR3 nucleotide sequence: TGTGCCAGCAGCCCCGACGGATACAATGAGCAGTTCTTC.

J is TRBJ2-3 and V is TRBV29-1; tentative D call: TRBD2 (6 bases). Germline V gene lookup returns CDR1 SQVTM and CDR2 ANQGSEA. Trimming shortened V by 3 bases and J by 15 bases, and 28 bases separated the two germline ends. CDR3 size: 15 residues. This chain's CDR3 is CSVEGGAGITDMQYF. In DNA form, the CDR3 reads TGCAGCGTTGAGGGCGGGGCCGGCATCACAGATATGCAATATTTT.

This chain uses TRBV20-1 with TRBJ1-5; D ambiguous. Germline lookup yields CDR1 DFQATT and CDR2 SNEGSKA (reference sequence). V was pared by 4 bases and J by 7 bases, with 20 bases between. The CDR3 sequence is 15 residues long. The CDR3 DNA reads as TGCAGTGCTAATTCAGGCAACGGGAATGAACAGCCCCAGCATTTT. It encodes CSANSGNGNEQPQHF.

Of note for this clonotype: Mismatch with germline at one junction end may stem from a read error. The chain employs TRBV11-2 and TRBJ2-3; 8 positions match TRBD2. The CDR3 is 16 residues long. Germline V CDR1 and CDR2: SGHAT, FQNNGV. CDR3 sequence: CASSLEAGVSTDTQYF. Here the CDR3 DNA reads TGTGCCAGCAGCTTAGAAGCGGGAGTCAGCACAGACACGCAGTATTTT.

On this clonotype: A much larger clone differs by one base, so this may be a read error. V gene TRBV25-1 combines with J gene TRBJ2-1; 7 bases line up with TRBD2. Germline values: CDR1 MGHDK, CDR2 SYGVNS. The CDR3 is made up of 21 amino acids. CDR3 DNA sequence: TGTGCCAGCACTGAATGGGGTTCGGATAGAATAGCGGGTGGTTCCTACAATGAGCAGTTCTTC. Amino acids: CASTEWGSDRIAGGSYNEQFF.

The chain combines TRBV11-2 with TRBJ2-1, with D unresolved. Germline V lookup: CDR1 SGHAT, CDR2 FQNNGV. The CDR3 is made up of 14 amino acids. CDR3 sequence: CISSLHLLVSEQFF. The CDR3 bases are TGTATCAGCAGCTTACACCTGCTAGTTAGTGAGCAGTTCTTC.

In the case of this clonotype: The junction does not match germline at one end; this may be a read error. The chain has TRBV4-1 and TRBJ2-7; D gene ambiguous. There are 13 residues in the CDR3. CDR1 is MGHRA, CDR2 YSYEKL, per germline. CDR3 in amino acids: CATSPGCWYEQYF. The CDR3 region has the DNA TGCGCCACCAGCCCGGGCTGTTGGTACGAGCAGTATTTC.

About this clonotype: A clone one base away is much larger, so this may be a read error. CDR3 bases: TGCAGCGGATTAGGTGGGCTGAAAAACATTCAGTACTTC. This encodes CSGLGGLKNIQYF. This chain joins TRBV29-1 and TRBJ2-4; D gene ambiguous. The V gene's germline CDR1 is SQVTM and CDR2 ANQGSEA. Trimming removed 7 bases from V and 4 bases from J, with 14 bases in between. The CDR3 covers 13 residues.

A note on this clonotype: One junction end does not reproduce the germline sequence, and a read error may be involved. The genes are TRBV28 and TRBJ2-7; 14 nucleotides match TRBD2. CDR3 length equals 18 residues. The germline CDR1 and CDR2 sequences are MDHEN and SYDVKM. CDR3 protein: CASSLLLGLAGETYGQYF. The CDR3 nucleotides are TGTGCCAGCAGTCTACTCTTGGGACTAGCGGGAGAAACCTACGGGCAGTACTTC.

This clonotype was detected ten times or more. The gene calls are TRBV7-8 and TRBJ2-1, with D possibly matching TRBD2 (6 bases). The CDR3 runs 16 residues. V lost 3 bases and J 8 bases, leaving 20 bases between the germline ends. CDR1 and CDR2 (germline): SGHVS, FQNEAQ. CDR3 in amino acids: CASSFQAAFTGDEQFF. Here the CDR3 DNA reads TGTGCCAGCAGCTTCCAGGCCGCGTTTACGGGAGATGAGCAGTTCTTC.

This clonotype was seen a few times. The chain is built from TRBV28 and TRBJ2-2; 8 positions match TRBD2. Germline V CDR1 and CDR2: MDHEN, SYDVKM. V lost 6 bases to trimming and J lost 4 bases; unmatched junction nucleotides: 10. This CDR3 spans 16 amino acids. CDR3 amino acids: CASRNPSGSGTGELFF. The CDR3 DNA sequence: TGTGCCAGCAGAAACCCCAGCGGGAGTGGCACCGGGGAGCTGTTTTTT. Based on the CDR3 plus reference TRBV28 and TRBJ2-2, the full variable domain is DVKVTQSSRYLVKRTGEKVFLECVQDMDHENMFWYRQDPGLGLRLIYFSYDVKMKEKGDIPEGYSVSREKKERFSLILESASTNQTSMYLCASRNPSGSGTGELFFGEGSRLTVL.

This clonotype was counted a few times. V and J are TRBV29-1 and TRBJ1-2, with D hard to call. The CDR3 length is 13 residues. Germline-derived CDR1 and CDR2 are SQVTM and ANQGSEA. V gave up 1 base and J gave up 7 bases, with 13 bases separating them. CDR3 coding DNA: TGCAGCGTTGAAGCACCAGGAGTTGGTGGCTACACCTTC. It encodes CSVEAPGVGGYTF.

With regard to this clonotype: A read error is possible here, since a much larger clone lies one base away. The chain combines TRBV25-1 with TRBJ2-3; maybe TRBD2 (5 bases). CDR1 is MGHDK and CDR2 is SYGVNS in the germline V gene. Deletions cut 5 bases from V and 5 bases from J, with 20 bases between. The CDR3 runs 16 residues. In DNA, the CDR3 is TGTGCCAGCAGTCCGCCGACTAACCCCCATGGAGATACGCAGTATTTT. Translated: CASSPPTNPHGDTQYF.

The genes are TRBV6-1 and TRBJ2-3, with a possible D match to TRBD2 (6 bases). Germline loops: CDR1 MNHNS, CDR2 SASEGT. Trimming removed 6 bases from V and 14 bases from J, with 21 bases in between. The CDR3 sequence is 13 residues long. The CDR3 loop is CASSGPVAERRYF. The CDR3 DNA sequence: TGTGCCAGCAGCGGCCCTGTAGCGGAGAGGAGGTATTTT.

The chain is built from TRBV4-1 and TRBJ1-2, with 8 bases aligning to TRBD1. The trim removed 8 bases at V and 2 bases at J, leaving 4 bases unmatched. This CDR3 has 13 amino acids. In germline, CDR1 is MGHRA, CDR2 YSYEKL. CDR3 in amino acids: CASQGDRNYGYTF. The CDR3 region has the DNA TGCGCCAGCCAAGGGGACAGGAACTATGGCTACACCTTC.

About this clonotype: Germline and junction disagree at one end, which may indicate a read error. The chain uses TRBV6-5 and TRBJ1-5, with unresolved D. Per the germline V gene, CDR1 is MNHEY and CDR2 is SVGAGI. This CDR3 region has 13 residues. CDR3 bases: TGTGCCAGCAGAAAGTTTAGCAATCAGGCCCAACATTTT. It yields the protein CASRKFSNQAQHF.

On this clonotype: One end of the junction does not line up with germline, which may come from a read error. The chain joins TRBV11-2 to TRBJ1-1, with a possible D match to TRBD1 (6 bases). The V gene's germline CDR1 is SGHAT and CDR2 FQNNGV. This CDR3 has 16 amino acids. In nucleotides, the CDR3 is TGTGCCAGCAGCCAAGGTAGGGCAGGGGTCTTGACTGAGGCTTTCTTT. This sequence encodes CASSQGRAGVLTEAFF.

The chain carries TRBV29-1 and TRBJ2-7; 10 positions agree with TRBD2. This CDR3 spans 14 amino acids. After removal of 8 bases from V and 6 bases from J, the junction contained 13 bases not matched to a gene. CDR1 is SQVTM and CDR2 is ANQGSEA in the germline V gene. The CDR3 spells CSLATSGTEVEQYF. The CDR3 bases are TGCAGCCTTGCTACTAGCGGGACCGAAGTCGAGCAGTACTTC.

In this sample, this clonotype turned up a few times. A read error may explain this, as a much larger clone is one base away. The chain has TRBV29-1 and TRBJ1-2; D uncertain. The CDR3 is 13 residues long. Germline-derived CDR1 and CDR2 are SQVTM and ANQGSEA. V lost 6 bases to trimming and J lost 4 bases, with 15 bases between them. The CDR3 protein is CSVETGFSYGYTF. The CDR3 nucleotides read TGCAGCGTCGAGACGGGTTTTAGCTATGGCTACACCTTC.

The rearrangement links TRBV5-1 to TRBJ1-4; D gene unclear. Germline V lookup: CDR1 SGHRS, CDR2 YFSETQ. The V gene lost 0 bases and the J gene lost 5 bases, with 11 bases spanning the gap. The length of the CDR3 is 15 residues. The CDR3 loop reads CASSLEGRPNEKLFF. The CDR3 coding sequence is TGCGCCAGCAGCTTGGAAGGCCGACCGAATGAAAAACTGTTTTTT.

As for this clonotype: Because it lacks the conserved phenylalanine or tryptophan at the end, this CDR3 is likely a read error. The J gene is TRBJ2-5, the V gene TRBV12-3 or TRBV12-4; a weak D match, TRBD1 (5 bases). This CDR3 comprises 13 residues. CDR3 bases: TGTGCCAACAGTTTGGTCCAGGGAGAGACCCAGTACTCC. Translated, it gives CANSLVQGETQYS.

This clonotype was seen more than once but under ten times. The conserved phenylalanine or tryptophan is not found at the CDR3 terminus, so this likely reflects a read error. The CDR3 spells CASSPLGNNNNEQFL. The CDR3 DNA sequence: TGTGCCAGCAGCCCGCTAGGTAACAACAACAATGAGCAGTTCCTC. V and J are TRBV4-1 and TRBJ2-1; D is uncertain. Looked up from germline, CDR1 is MGHRA and CDR2 is YSYEKL. The CDR3 is made up of 15 amino acids.

With respect to this clonotype: One end of the junction does not line up with germline, which may come from a read error. The CDR3 sequence: CASRGDGYCYTF. CDR3 nucleotides: TGTGCCAGCAGAGGAGACGGCTATTGCTACACCTTC. The chain combines TRBV6-2 or TRBV6-3 with TRBJ1-2, with D uncertain. Germline CDR1 reads MNHEY; CDR2 reads SVGEGT. CDR3 size: 12 residues.

As regards this clonotype: This may be a read error, as it is one base from a much larger clone. This chain connects TRBV11-1 to TRBJ2-1, with TRBD2 as a possible D gene (5 bases). Germline CDR1 SGHAT, CDR2 FQDESV (reference sequence). This CDR3 comprises 17 residues. As DNA, the CDR3 is TGTGCCGGCAGCTCAAACGGGATGAGCACGTTGTTTAATGAGCAGTTCTTC. This sequence encodes CAGSSNGMSTLFNEQFF.

This clonotype was recorded at least ten times. The V call is TRBV28, the J call TRBJ1-3; D is unresolved. From germline, CDR1 is MDHEN and CDR2 SYDVKM. The CDR3 totals 14 residues. Trimming shortened V by 4 bases and J by 7 bases, and 14 bases separated the two germline ends. The CDR3 bases are TGTGCCAGCAGTTCGCCTCTTCACATGAACACCATATATTTT. It specifies CASSSPLHMNTIYF.

There are many counts of this clonotype. Germline and junction disagree at one end, which may indicate a read error. This chain links TRBV11-2 with TRBJ2-7, with D unresolved. Per germline, CDR1 SGHAT and CDR2 FQNNGV. The CDR3 length is 13 residues. The CDR3 sequence is CASSLSELVSQYF. As DNA, the CDR3 is TGTGCCAGCAGCTTAAGTGAGCTAGTGTCGCAGTATTTC.